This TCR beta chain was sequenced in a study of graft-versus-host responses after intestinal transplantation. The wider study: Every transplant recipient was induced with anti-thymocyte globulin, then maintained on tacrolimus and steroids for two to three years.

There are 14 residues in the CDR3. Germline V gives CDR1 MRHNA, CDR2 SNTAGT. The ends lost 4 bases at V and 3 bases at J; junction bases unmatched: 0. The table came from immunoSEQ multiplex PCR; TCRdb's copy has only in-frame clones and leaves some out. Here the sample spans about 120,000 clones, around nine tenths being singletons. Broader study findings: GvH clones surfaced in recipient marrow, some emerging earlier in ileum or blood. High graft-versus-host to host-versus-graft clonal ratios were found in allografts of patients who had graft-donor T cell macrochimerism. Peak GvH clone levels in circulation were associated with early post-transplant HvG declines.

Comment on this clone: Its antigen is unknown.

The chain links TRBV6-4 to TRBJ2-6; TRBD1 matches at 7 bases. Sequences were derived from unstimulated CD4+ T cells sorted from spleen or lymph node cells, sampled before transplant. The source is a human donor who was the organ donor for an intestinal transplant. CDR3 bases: TGTGCCAGCAGTGGGACAGGTGGGGCCAACGTCCTGACTTTC. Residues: CASSGTGGANVLTF.